The clone carrying this T cell receptor beta chain was seen once. Patients received at least one anti-epileptic drug before surgery. The sample is drawn from a study of brain T cells in children with intractable seizures. Trimming left V 0 bases short and J 6 bases short, with 12 bases between. This CDR3 has 14 residues. Germline V gene data show CDR1 as SGDLS and CDR2 as YYNGEE. The repertoire was sequenced with immunoSEQ multiplex PCR; TCRdb's copy has only in-frame clones and lacks some. The sample includes around 80,000 clones, around 91% seen only once; the top ten take 20% to 25%. J is TRBJ1-2 and V is TRBV9; D is perhaps TRBD1 (5 bases). The receptor was derived from a girl under 10 years old with Rasmussen encephalitis and intractable seizures. The sequences come from peripheral blood, collected at surgery. CDR3 region: CASSVDPRGDGYTF. The CDR3 nucleotides are TGTGCCAGCAGCGTAGATCCGAGAGGGGATGGCTACACCTTC. The whole variable domain, filled in from reference TRBV9 and TRBJ1-2, reads DSGVTQTPKHLITATGQRVTLRCSPRSGDLSVYWYQQSLDQGLQFLIQYYNGEERAKGNILERFSAQQFPDLHSELNLSSLELGDSALYFCASSVDPRGDGYTFGSGTRLTVV.